This TCR beta chain was sequenced during a study of blood T cell repertoires in COVID-19. Across the whole study: PBMCs, B-cell-depleted T cells, or T cells provided the cDNA or gDNA that made up the material.

The CDR3 runs 14 residues. CDR1 LNHNV and CDR2 YYDKDF come from the germline V gene (reference sequence). V was trimmed by 11 bases and J by 4 bases, leaving 19 bases between them. There are a few counts of this clone. As handled by the study authors: Reference gene primer amplification in the assay estimated nucleated cell counts. Using immunoSEQ multiplex PCR, the repertoire was profiled, and TCRdb retains in-frame clones only, with some absent. V, J and clone size are taken as reported in that table, and D and trimming were inferred from the DNA itself. Seen here are approximately 83,000 clones, roughly three quarters observed once, and the top ten hold 9.8%.

V gene TRBV15 combines with J gene TRBJ2-3; D remains unclear. Sequencing used peripheral blood. This TCR was sampled from a woman aged 80 or over with acute or convalescent COVID-19. This CDR3 is CASATYSIPDTQYF. The DNA for the CDR3 is TGTGCCTCGGCCACCTATAGCATCCCAGATACGCAGTATTTT. Looking up the rest from reference TRBV15 and TRBJ2-3 gives the full variable domain: DAMVIQNPRYQVTQFGKPVTLSCSQTLNHNVMYWYQQKSSQAPKLLFHYYDKDFNNEADTPDNFQSRRPNTSFCFLDIRSPGLGDTAMYLCASATYSIPDTQYFGPGTRLTVL.